This TCR beta chain is drawn from a study of blood T cell repertoires in COVID-19. Across the study: Samples came from the United States, Italy and Spain, spanning acute and convalescent COVID-19. T cells, B-cell-depleted T cells, or PBMCs supplied cDNA or gDNA.

In the source study's methods: Reference gene primer amplification yielded estimated nucleated cell counts. Produced via immunoSEQ multiplex PCR; TCRdb's table is partial and in-frame only. V and J calls and clone size follow that table, whereas D and trimming were derived from the DNA. Of 110,000 to 150,000 clones in the sample, approximately 88% were seen once. V lost 4 bases to trimming and J lost 0 bases, with 12 bases between them. The CDR3 sequence is 15 residues long. Germline CDR1 is MDHEN and CDR2 is SYDVKM. Material for sequencing was peripheral blood. The clonotype originates from a man aged 70-80 years with acute or convalescent COVID-19. V usage is TRBV28 and J usage is TRBJ1-1; TRBD1 might be the D (6 bases). Here the CDR3 DNA reads TGTGCCAGCAGTTCTCCTGGGACAATGAACACTGAAGCTTTCTTT. It yields the protein CASSSPGTMNTEAFF.